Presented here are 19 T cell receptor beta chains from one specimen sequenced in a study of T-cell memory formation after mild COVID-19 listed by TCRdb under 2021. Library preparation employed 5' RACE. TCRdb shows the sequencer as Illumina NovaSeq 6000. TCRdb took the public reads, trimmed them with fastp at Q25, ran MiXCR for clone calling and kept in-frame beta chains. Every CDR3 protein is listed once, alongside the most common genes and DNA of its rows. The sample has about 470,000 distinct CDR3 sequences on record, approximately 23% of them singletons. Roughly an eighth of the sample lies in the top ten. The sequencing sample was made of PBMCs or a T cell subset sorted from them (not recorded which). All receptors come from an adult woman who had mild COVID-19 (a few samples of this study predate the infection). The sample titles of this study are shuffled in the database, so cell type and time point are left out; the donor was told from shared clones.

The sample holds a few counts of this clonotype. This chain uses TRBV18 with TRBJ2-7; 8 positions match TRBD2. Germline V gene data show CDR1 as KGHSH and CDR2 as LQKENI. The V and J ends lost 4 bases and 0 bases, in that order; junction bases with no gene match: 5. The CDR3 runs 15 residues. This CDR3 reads CASSQSRGASYEQYF. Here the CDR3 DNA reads TGTGCCAGCTCACAATCGCGGGGGGCCTCCTACGAGCAGTACTTC.

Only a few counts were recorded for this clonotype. The CDR3 sequence is CASSSRGQTLAKNIQYF. CDR3 sequence (DNA): TGTGCCAGCAGTTCACGGGGGCAGACACTAGCCAAAAACATTCAGTACTTC. The chain combines TRBV12-3 or TRBV12-4 with TRBJ2-4; D could derive from TRBD1 or TRBD2 (6 bases each). V shed 4 bases and J shed 0 bases, with 16 bases lying between them. The CDR3 length is 17 residues.

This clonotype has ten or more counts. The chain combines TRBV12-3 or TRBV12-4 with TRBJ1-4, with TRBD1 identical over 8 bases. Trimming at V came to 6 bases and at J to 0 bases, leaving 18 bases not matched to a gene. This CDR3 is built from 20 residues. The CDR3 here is CASRRLGQDTILATNEKLFF. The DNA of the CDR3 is TGTGCCAGCAGGCGATTGGGACAGGACACTATCCTTGCAACTAATGAAAAACTGTTTTTT.

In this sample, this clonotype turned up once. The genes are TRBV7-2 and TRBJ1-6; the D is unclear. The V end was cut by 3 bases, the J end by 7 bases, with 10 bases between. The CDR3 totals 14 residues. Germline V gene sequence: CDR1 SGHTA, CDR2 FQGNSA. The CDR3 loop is CASSLGPKNSPLHF. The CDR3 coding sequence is TGTGCCAGCAGCTTGGGCCCTAAGAATTCACCCCTCCACTTT.

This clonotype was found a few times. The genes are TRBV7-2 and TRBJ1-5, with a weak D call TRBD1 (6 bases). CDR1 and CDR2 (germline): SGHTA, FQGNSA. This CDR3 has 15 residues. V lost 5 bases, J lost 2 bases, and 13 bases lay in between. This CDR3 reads CASSPTGFGNQPQHF. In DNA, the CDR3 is TGTGCCAGCAGCCCAACAGGGTTCGGCAATCAGCCCCAGCATTTT.

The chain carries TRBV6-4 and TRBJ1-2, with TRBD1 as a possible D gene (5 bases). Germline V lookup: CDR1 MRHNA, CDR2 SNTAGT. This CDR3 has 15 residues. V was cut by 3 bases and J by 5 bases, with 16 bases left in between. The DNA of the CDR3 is TGTGCCAGCAGTGAAGGGGACGGTCCCCCTTATGGCTACACCTTC. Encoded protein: CASSEGDGPPYGYTF.

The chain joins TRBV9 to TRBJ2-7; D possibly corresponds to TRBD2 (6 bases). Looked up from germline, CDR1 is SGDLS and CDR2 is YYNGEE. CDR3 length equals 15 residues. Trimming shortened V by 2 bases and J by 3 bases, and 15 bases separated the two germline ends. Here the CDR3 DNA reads TGTGCCAGCAGCGTCGGGGCGGGGTTTAACTACGAGCAGTACTTC. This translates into CASSVGAGFNYEQYF.

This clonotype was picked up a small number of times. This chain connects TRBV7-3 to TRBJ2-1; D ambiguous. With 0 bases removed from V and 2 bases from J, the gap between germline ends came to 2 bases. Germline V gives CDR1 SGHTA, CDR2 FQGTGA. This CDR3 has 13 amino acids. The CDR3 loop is CASSLTTYNEQFF. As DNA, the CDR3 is TGTGCCAGCAGCTTAACCACCTACAATGAGCAGTTCTTC.

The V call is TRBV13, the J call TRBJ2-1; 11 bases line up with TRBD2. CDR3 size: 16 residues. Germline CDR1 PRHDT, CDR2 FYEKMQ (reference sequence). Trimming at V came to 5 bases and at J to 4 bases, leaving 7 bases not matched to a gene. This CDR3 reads CASSPLAGGQYNEQFF. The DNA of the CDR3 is TGTGCCAGCAGCCCATTAGCGGGGGGGCAATACAATGAGCAGTTCTTC.

The CDR3 loop reads CASSHRDQPQHF. CDR3 nucleotides: TGTGCCAGCAGCCACAGGGATCAGCCCCAGCATTTT. The gene calls are TRBV6-1 and TRBJ1-5; D possibly corresponds to TRBD1 (6 bases). Germline assignment: CDR1 MNHNS and CDR2 SASEGT. The CDR3 contains 12 residues. V lost 6 bases, J lost 5 bases, and 8 bases lay in between.

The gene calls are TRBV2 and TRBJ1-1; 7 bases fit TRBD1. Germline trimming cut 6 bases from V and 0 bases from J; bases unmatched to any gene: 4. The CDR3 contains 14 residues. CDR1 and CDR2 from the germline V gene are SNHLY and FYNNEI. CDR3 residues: CASRTGQVNTEAFF. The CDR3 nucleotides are TGTGCCAGCAGGACCGGACAGGTGAACACTGAAGCTTTCTTT.

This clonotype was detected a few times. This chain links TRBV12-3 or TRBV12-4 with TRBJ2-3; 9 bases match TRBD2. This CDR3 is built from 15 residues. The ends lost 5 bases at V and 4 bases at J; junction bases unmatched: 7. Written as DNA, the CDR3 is TGTGCCAGCAGTCCCTTGGGACTAGCCGCAGATACGCAGTATTTT. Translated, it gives CASSPLGLAADTQYF.

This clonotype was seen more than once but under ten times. This CDR3 reads CASSAGGLGYEQYF. CDR3 DNA sequence: TGTGCCAGCAGCGCCGGGGGACTCGGCTACGAGCAGTACTTC. This chain connects TRBV9 to TRBJ2-7, with D maybe TRBD2 (6 bases). The CDR3 has 14 amino acids. V gave up 3 bases and J gave up 3 bases, with 13 bases separating them. Germline CDR1 SGDLS, CDR2 YYNGEE.

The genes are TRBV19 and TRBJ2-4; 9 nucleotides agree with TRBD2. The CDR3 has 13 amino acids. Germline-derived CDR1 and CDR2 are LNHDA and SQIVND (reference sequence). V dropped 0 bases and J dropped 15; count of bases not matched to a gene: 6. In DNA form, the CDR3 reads TGTGCCAGTAGTATAGACCTAGCGGGACCGCGGTACTTC. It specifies CASSIDLAGPRYF. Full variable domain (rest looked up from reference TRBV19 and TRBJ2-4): DGGITQSPKYLFRKEGQNVTLSCEQNLNHDAMYWYRQDPGQGLRLIYYSQIVNDFQKGDIAEGYSVSREKKESFPLTVTSAQKNPTAFYLCASSIDLAGPRYFGAGTRLSVL.

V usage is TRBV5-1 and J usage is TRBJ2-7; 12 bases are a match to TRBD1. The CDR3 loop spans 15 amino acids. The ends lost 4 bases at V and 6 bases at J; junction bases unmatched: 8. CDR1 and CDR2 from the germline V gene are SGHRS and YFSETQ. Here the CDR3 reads CASSATGQGAIEQYF. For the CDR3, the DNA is TGCGCCAGCAGCGCGACGGGACAGGGGGCGATCGAGCAGTACTTC.

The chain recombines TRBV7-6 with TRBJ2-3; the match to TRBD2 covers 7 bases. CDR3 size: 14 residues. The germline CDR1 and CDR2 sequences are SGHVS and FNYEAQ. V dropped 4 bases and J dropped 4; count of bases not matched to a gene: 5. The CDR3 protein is CASSSSGGSDTQYF. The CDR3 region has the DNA TGTGCCAGCAGCTCTTCGGGGGGTTCAGATACGCAGTATTTT.

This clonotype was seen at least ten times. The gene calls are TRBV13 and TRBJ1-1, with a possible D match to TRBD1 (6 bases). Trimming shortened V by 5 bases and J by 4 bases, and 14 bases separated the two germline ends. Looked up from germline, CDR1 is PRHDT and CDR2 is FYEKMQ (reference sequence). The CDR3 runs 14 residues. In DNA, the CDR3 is TGTGCCAGCAGCCCACAGGGAAAGGGCACTGAAGCTTTCTTT. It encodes CASSPQGKGTEAFF. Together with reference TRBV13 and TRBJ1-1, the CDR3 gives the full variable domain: AAGVIQSPRHLIKEKRETATLKCYPIPRHDTVYWYQQGPGQDPQFLISFYEKMQSDKGSIPDRFSAQQFSDYHSELNMSSLELGDSALYFCASSPQGKGTEAFFGQGTRLTVV.

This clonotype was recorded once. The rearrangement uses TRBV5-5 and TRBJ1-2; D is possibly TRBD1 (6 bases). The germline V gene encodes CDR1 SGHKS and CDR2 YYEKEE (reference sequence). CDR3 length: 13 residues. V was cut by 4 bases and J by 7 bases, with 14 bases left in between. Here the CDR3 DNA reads TGTGCCAGCAGCCGACAGGATGGCTCTGGCTACACCTTC. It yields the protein CASSRQDGSGYTF.

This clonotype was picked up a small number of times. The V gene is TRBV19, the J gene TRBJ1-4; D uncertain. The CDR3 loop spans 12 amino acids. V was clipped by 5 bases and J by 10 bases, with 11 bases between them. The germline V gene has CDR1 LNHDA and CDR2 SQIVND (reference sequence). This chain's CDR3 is CASSLSGPKLFF. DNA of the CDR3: TGTGCCAGTAGTCTCTCCGGGCCAAAACTGTTTTTT.